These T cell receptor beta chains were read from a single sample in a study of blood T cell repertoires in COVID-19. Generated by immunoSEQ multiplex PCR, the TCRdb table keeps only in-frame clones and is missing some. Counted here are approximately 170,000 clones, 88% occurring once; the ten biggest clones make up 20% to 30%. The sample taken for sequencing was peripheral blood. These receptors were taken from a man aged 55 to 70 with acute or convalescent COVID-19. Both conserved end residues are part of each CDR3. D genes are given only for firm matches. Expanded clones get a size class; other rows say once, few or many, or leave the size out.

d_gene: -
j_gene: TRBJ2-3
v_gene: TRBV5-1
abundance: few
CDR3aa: CASSFQSTDTQYF
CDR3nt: TGCGCCAGCAGCTTTCAGAGCACAGATACGCAGTATTTT

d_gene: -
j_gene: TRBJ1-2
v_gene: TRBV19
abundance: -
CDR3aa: CATSMRYGYTF
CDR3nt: TGTGCCACTTCGATGCGCTATGGCTACACCTTC

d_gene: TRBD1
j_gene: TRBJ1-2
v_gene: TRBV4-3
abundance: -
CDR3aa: CASSQGTGLYGYTF
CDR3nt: TGCGCCAGCAGCCAAGGGACAGGGCTCTATGGCTACACCTTC

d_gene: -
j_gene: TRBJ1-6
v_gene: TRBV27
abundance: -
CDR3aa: CASSKAGTPLHF
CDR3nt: TGTGCCAGCAGCAAGGCAGGGACACCCCTCCACTTT

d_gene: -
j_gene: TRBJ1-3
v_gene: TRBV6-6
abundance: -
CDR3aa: CASIGSGNTIYF
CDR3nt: TGTGCCAGCATCGGCTCTGGAAACACCATATATTTT

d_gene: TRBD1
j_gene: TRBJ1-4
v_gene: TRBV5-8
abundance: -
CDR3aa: CASSHGTGANEKLFF
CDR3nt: TGTGCCAGCAGCCATGGGACAGGGGCAAATGAAAAACTGTTTTTT

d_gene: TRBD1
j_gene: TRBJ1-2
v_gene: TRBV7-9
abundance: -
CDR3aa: CASSFLQGGGYTF
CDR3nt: TGTGCCAGCAGCTTTCTACAGGGGGGCGGCTACACCTTC

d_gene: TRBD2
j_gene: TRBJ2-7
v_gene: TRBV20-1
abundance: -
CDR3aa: CSASGRTSGALREQYF
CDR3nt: TGCAGTGCTAGTGGACGGACTAGCGGGGCCCTCCGCGAGCAGTACTTC

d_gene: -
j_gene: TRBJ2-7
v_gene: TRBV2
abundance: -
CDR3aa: CASSDFRISYEQYF
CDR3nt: TGTGCCAGCAGTGATTTCAGAATCAGCTACGAGCAGTACTTC

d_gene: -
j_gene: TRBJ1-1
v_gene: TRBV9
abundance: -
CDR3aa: CASSVSGYTEAFF
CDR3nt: TGTGCCAGCAGCGTATCAGGGTACACTGAAGCTTTCTTT

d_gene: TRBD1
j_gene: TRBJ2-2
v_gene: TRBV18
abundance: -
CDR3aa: CASSYRQGDTGELFF
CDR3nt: TGTGCCAGCTCATATAGACAGGGGGACACCGGGGAGCTGTTTTTT

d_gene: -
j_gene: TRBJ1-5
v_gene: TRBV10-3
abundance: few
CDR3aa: CAIGEGEVSNQPQHF
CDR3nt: TGTGCCATCGGGGAGGGGGAGGTTAGTAATCAGCCCCAGCATTTT

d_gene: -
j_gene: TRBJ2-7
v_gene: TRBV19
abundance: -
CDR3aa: CASSINRPSYEQYF
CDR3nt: TGTGCCAGTAGTATAAACAGGCCATCCTACGAGCAGTACTTC

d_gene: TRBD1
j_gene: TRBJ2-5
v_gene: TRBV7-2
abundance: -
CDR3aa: CASSFSGTVWETQYF
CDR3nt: TGTGCCAGCAGCTTTTCCGGGACAGTGTGGGAGACCCAGTACTTC

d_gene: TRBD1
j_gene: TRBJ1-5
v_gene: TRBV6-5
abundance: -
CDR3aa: CASSYTGGQPQHF
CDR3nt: TGTGCCAGCAGTTACACAGGGGGTCAGCCCCAGCATTTT

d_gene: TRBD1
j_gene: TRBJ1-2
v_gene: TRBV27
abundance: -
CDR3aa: CASSLTGVGYGYTF
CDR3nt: TGTGCCAGCAGTTTAACAGGGGTCGGCTATGGCTACACCTTC

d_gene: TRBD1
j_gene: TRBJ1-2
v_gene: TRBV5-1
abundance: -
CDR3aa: CASSLGQGDYGYTF
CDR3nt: TGCGCCAGCAGCCTGGGACAGGGCGACTATGGCTACACCTTC

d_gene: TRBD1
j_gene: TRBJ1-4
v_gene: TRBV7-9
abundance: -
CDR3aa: CASSFWDRDEKLFF
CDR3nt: TGTGCCAGCAGCTTCTGGGACAGAGACGAAAAACTGTTTTTT

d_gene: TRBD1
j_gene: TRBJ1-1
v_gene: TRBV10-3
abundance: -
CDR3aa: CAISRQTGELNTEAFF
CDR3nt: TGTGCCATCAGTCGACAGACAGGGGAGTTGAACACTGAAGCTTTCTTT